The clone carrying this T cell receptor (beta chain) was detected a few times. Its cognate antigen is unknown. TCRdb reprocessed the 5' RACE reads with MiXCR, giving one entry per CDR3 protein. This sample yields hundreds of thousands of distinct CDR3 sequences, of which around 8.3% are seen a single time; 0.98% belongs to the top ten. The length of the CDR3 is 15 residues. Trimming pared 5 bases from V and 3 bases from J, leaving 11 bases between. The germline V gene has CDR1 SGHTA and CDR2 FQGNSA. This sample is drawn from a study of identical twins. Study-level points and caveats: Excess sharing between twins was weaker in beta out-of-frame sequences. It was out-of-frame TCR alpha sharing in monozygotic twins that models underestimated. Partial confounding of zero-insertion analyses by invariant MAIT and iNKT cells was possible.

This sample was shared with a second study, whose subject was yellow fever vaccine responses in identical twins. From that report: Reportedly, twins showed a vaccine T cell response that looked partly convergent and partly personalized.

The specimen sequenced was PBMCs. This sequence originates from a woman aged 18-29 years in good health. This chain connects TRBV7-2 to TRBJ2-6; no clear D. This CDR3 reads CASSVRWFGANVLTF. The CDR3 nucleotides are TGTGCCAGCAGCGTTCGGTGGTTTGGGGCCAACGTCCTGACTTTC.